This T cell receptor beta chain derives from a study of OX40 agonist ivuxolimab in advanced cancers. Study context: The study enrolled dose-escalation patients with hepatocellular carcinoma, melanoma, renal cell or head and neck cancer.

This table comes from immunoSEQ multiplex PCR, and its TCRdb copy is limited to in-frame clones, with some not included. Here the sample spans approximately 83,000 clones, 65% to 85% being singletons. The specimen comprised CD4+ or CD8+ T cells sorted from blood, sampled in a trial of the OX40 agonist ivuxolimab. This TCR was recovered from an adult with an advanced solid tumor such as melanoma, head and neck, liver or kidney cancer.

The CDR3 DNA sequence: TGTGCCAGCAGCTTAGGCTTGGAGACCCAGTACTTC. Its translation is CASSLGLETQYF. J is TRBJ2-5 and V is TRBV5-4, with D unclear. The CDR3 sequence is 12 residues long. V was shortened by 2 bases and J by 5 bases, with 7 bases between the two germline ends. Germline values: CDR1 SGHNT, CDR2 YYREEE (reference sequence). Together with reference TRBV5-4 and TRBJ2-5, the CDR3 gives the full variable domain: ETGVTQSPTHLIKTRGQQVTLRCSSQSGHNTVSWYQQALGQGPQFIFQYYREEENGRGNFPPRFSGLQFPNYSSELNVNALELDDSALYLCASSLGLETQYFGPGTRLLVL.